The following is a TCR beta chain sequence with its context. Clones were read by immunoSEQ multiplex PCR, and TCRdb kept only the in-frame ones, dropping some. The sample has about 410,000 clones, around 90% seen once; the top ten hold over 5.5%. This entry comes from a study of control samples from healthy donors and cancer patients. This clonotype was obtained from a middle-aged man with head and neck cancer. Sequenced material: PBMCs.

The CDR3 DNA is TGTGCCACCAGTGACCGGACAGGGGGCGGCTACACCTTC. It yields the protein CATSDRTGGGYTF. This chain joins TRBV24-1 and TRBJ1-2; 11 nucleotides match TRBD1. CDR3 length equals 13 residues. Losses at the gene ends were 4 bases for V and 8 bases for J; bases not matched to a gene: 2. Germline V gives CDR1 KGHDR, CDR2 SFDVKD.